This T cell receptor beta chain was captured in a study of PD-L1 blockade in urothelial cancer. Clones were read by immunoSEQ multiplex PCR, and TCRdb kept only the in-frame ones, dropping some. The data contain 100,000 or so clones, approximately 85% of them singletons. The V segment lost 5 bases and the J segment 5 bases; nucleotides outside the gene matches: 3. This CDR3 spans 15 amino acids. CDR1 SEHNR and CDR2 FQNEAQ come from the germline V gene (reference sequence). The input for sequencing was PBMCs, taken around atezolizumab (anti-PD-L1) treatment. The origin of this receptor is a man aged 45-65 years with urothelial cancer. The chain couples TRBV7-9 to TRBJ2-3; TRBD2 agrees at 14 bases. The CDR3 loop is CASSLGLAGVDTQYF. CDR3 bases: TGTGCCAGCAGCCTGGGACTAGCGGGAGTAGATACGCAGTATTTT.